This T cell receptor beta chain was sequenced in a study of T-cell memory formation after mild COVID-19. MiXCR was run by TCRdb on the 5' RACE reads, yielding one entry per CDR3 protein. The sample carries roughly 500,000 distinct CDR3 sequences, roughly 20% recorded once. Sequences were obtained from PBMCs or a T cell subset sorted from them (not recorded which). This TCR came from an adult woman who had mild COVID-19 (a few samples of this study predate the infection). Cell type and time point are not known.

CDR3 loop: CASSQMTGGTGNTIYF. The CDR3 region has the DNA TGTGCCAGCAGCCAGATGACAGGGGGAACTGGAAACACCATATATTTT. The chain carries TRBV3-1 and TRBJ1-3; 9 positions agree with TRBD1. CDR1 and CDR2 (germline): LGHDT, YNNKEL (reference sequence). The CDR3 runs 16 residues. After removal of 3 bases from V and 2 bases from J, the junction contained 5 bases not matched to a gene.